This T cell receptor (beta chain) was documented in a study of blood T cell repertoires in COVID-19 (dated by TCRdb to 2018 to 2021). Regarding the study in general: The collaborator samples originated in the United States, Italy and Spain and spanned the acute and convalescent phases of COVID-19. The prospective study material was composed of cDNA or gDNA derived from T cells, B-cell-depleted T cells, or PBMCs. The samples were drawn from the first 160 participants of the ongoing ImmuneRACE study and from under 1,500 subjects provided by 6 global collaborators. Nearly every sample came with metadata listing a de-identified subject ID, COVID-19 status, age in years and sex. Where available, HLA class I and class II types were obtained from metadata supplied by the sample provider rather than from assay-based typing. The repertoires were made available in a free public database intended to serve as a resource for research on the immune response to SARS-CoV-2. Subjects who had been exposed to COVID-19, were actively infected with it, or had recovered from it provided the deeply sampled blood TCRbeta repertoires that made up the dataset.

The immunoSEQ Assay, a bias-controlled multiplex PCR, was used to amplify TCRbeta CDR3 regions from genomic DNA. Turning to the authors' computational methods: The number of nucleated cells in each sample was estimated from the amplification of reference gene primers within the assay. To quantify the absolute abundance of each unique TCRbeta CDR3 rearrangement, sequence reads were collapsed and filtered. For each sample, productive Simpson clonality was calculated as the square root of Simpson's diversity index over productive rearrangements. TCRdb stores this immuneACCESS table with in-frame sequences only. Part of the clones is absent; in the studies checked, under half of the shortfall reflects unresolved V genes, and no reason is known for the rest. V and J calls and clone size are copied from that table; D and trimming were computed from the DNA. The sample profile shows approximately 37,000 clones; around nine tenths of them were found once. The ten top clones hold 9.8% of the sample.

Regarding this clone: Its specific antigen is unknown. No base qualities exist here, and no much larger clone lies one base off it.

The junction carries 6 bases between V and J, which are trimmed by 3 bases and 4 bases respectively. For CDR1 and CDR2, the germline V gene lists SGHVS and FQNEAQ. The CDR3 runs 12 residues from the cysteine to the phenylalanine. The CDR3 DNA has 36 bases and is translated from base 1. Whole blood was collected in K2EDTA tubes by collaborating institutions according to the institutions' own protocols. Collaborator samples were shipped for TCRbeta analysis as frozen whole blood, isolated PBMCs, or DNA extracted from either sample type. Study-level results and caveats: The quantity of clinical and demographic metadata differed by source and by participant and was supplied without curation.

The sequenced sample was peripheral blood. The clonotype comes from a human donor in a cohort sampled during active COVID-19. Recombination linked TRBV7-8 to TRBJ1-2; TRBD1 is possibly the D segment (5 matching bases). CDR3 region: CASSFDSYGYTF. The nucleotide sequence is given as TGTGCCAGCAGCTTTGACAGCTATGGCTACACCTTC.